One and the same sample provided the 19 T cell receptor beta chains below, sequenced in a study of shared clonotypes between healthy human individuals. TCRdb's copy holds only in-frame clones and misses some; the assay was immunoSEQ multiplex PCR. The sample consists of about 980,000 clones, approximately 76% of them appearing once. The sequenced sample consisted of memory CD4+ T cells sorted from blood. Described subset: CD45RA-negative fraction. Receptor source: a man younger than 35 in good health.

CDR3 sequence: CASSPRGHTEAFF. The CDR3 DNA sequence: TGTGCCAGTAGCCCCCGAGGGCACACTGAAGCTTTCTTT. V and J are TRBV19 and TRBJ1-1; no firm D call. Germline V gives CDR1 LNHDA, CDR2 SQIVND (reference sequence). This CDR3 contains 13 residues. Trimming pared 6 bases from V and 3 bases from J, leaving 11 bases between.

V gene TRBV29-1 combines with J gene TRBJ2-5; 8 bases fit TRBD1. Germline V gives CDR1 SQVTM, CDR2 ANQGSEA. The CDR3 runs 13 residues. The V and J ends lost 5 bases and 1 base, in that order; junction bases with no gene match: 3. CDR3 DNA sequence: TGCAGCGTTAACAGGGGGATCCAAGAGACCCAGTACTTC. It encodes CSVNRGIQETQYF.

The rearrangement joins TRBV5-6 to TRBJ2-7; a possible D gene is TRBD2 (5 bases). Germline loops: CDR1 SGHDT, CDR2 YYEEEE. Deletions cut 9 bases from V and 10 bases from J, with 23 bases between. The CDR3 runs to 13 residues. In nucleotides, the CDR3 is TGTGCCACTACCATCCTAGTCAAGGGAGACCAGTACTTC. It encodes CATTILVKGDQYF. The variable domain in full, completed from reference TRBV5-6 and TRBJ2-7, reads DAGVTQSPTHLIKTRGQQVTLRCSPKSGHDTVSWYQQALGQGPQFIFQYYEEEERQRGNFPDRFSGHQFPNYSSELNVNALLLGDSALYLCATTILVKGDQYFGPGTRLTVT.

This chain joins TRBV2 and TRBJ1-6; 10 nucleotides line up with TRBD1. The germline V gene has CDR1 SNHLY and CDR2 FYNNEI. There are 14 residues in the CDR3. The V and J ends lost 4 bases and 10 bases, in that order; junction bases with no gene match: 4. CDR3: CASSGTGGESPLHF. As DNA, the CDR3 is TGTGCCAGCAGTGGGACAGGGGGGGAATCACCCCTCCACTTT.

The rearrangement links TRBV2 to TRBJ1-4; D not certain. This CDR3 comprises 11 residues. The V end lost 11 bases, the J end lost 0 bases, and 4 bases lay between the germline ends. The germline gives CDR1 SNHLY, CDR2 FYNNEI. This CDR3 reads CAVATNEKLFF. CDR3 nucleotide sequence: TGTGCCGTTGCAACTAATGAAAAACTGTTTTTT.

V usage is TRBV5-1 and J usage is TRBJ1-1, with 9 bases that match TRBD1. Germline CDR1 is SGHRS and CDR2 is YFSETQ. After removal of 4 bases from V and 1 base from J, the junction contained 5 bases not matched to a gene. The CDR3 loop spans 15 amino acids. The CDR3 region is CASSRQGEGNTEAFF. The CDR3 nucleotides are TGCGCCAGCAGCAGACAGGGGGAAGGGAACACTGAAGCTTTCTTT.

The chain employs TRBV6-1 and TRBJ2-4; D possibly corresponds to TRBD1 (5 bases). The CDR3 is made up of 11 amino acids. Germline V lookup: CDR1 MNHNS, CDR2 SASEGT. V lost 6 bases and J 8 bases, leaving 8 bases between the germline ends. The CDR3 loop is CASRVGDIQYF. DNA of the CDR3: TGTGCCAGCAGGGTAGGGGACATTCAGTACTTC.

This chain's CDR3 is CASSLDFSYEQYF. DNA for the CDR3: TGTGCCAGCAGTCTTGACTTCTCCTACGAGCAGTACTTC. The chain uses TRBV6-5 and TRBJ2-7; D unclear. The length of the CDR3 is 13 residues. From germline, CDR1 is MNHEY and CDR2 SVGAGI. The ends were cut back, 5 bases at V and 0 bases at J, with 8 bases in the middle.

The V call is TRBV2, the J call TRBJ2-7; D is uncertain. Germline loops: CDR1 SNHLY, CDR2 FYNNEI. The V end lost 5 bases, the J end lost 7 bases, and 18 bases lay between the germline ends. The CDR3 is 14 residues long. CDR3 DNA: TGTGCCAGCAGTAACGGCTCGTTCCATCTTGAGCAGTACTTC. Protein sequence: CASSNGSFHLEQYF.

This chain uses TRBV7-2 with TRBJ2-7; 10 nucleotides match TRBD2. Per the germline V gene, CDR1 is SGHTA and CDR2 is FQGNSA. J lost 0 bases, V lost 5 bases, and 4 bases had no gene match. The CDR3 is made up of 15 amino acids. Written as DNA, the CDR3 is TGTGCCAGCAGCCCTAGACTAGCGGGCTCCTACGAGCAGTACTTC. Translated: CASSPRLAGSYEQYF.

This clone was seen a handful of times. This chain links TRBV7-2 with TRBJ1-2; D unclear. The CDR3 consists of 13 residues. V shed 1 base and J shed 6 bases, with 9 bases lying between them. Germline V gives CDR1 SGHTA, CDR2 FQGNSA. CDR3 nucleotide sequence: TGTGCCAGCAGCTTAGACGAGGGTCATGGCTACACCTTC. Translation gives CASSLDEGHGYTF.

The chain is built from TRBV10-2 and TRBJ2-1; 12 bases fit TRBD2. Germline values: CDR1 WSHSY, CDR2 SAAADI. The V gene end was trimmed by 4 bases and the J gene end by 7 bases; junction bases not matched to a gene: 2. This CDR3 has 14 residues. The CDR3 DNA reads TGCGCCAGCAGTGCCCTAGCGGGAGGGAATGAGCAGTTCTTC. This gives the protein CASSALAGGNEQFF.

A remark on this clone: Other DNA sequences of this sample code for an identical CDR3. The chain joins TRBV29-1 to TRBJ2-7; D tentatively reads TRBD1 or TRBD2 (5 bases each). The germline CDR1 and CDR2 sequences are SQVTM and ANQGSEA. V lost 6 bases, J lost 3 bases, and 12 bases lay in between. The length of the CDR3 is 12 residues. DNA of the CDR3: TGCAGCGTCCGGGGCCAAGGCTACGAGCAGTACTTC. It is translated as CSVRGQGYEQYF.

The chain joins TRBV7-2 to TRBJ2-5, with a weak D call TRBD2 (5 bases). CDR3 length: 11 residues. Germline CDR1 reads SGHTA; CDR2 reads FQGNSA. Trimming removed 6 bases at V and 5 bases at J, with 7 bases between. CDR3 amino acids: CASRSGETQYF. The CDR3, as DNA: TGTGCCAGCAGATCGGGGGAGACCCAGTACTTC.

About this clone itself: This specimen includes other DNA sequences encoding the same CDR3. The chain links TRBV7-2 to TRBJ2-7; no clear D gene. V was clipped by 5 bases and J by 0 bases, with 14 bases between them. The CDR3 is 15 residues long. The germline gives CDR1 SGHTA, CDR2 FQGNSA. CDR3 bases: TGTGCCAGCAGCCAAGGACCAGGTAGCTCCTACGAGCAGTACTTC. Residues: CASSQGPGSSYEQYF.

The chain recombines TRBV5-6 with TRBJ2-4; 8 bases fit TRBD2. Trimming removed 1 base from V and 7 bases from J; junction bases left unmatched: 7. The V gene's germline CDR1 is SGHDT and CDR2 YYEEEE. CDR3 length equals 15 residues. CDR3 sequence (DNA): TGTGCCAGCAGCTTGCCCGGGAGGGCAAAGAACATTCAGTACTTC. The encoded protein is CASSLPGRAKNIQYF.

The CDR3 nucleotides read TGTGCCATCAGTGGGGTCTCTTCAGATACGCAGTATTTT. Protein: CAISGVSSDTQYF. The chain carries TRBV10-3 and TRBJ2-3; no clear D. The CDR3 runs to 13 residues. Germline V gene lookup returns CDR1 ENHRY and CDR2 SYGVKD. Trimming took 4 bases from V and 4 from J, leaving 9 bases between them.

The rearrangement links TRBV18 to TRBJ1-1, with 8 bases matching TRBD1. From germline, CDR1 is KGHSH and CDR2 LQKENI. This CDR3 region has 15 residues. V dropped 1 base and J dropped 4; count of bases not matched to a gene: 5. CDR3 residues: CASSPLTGGGTEAFF. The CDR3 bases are TGTGCCAGCTCACCACTCACAGGGGGGGGCACTGAAGCTTTCTTT.

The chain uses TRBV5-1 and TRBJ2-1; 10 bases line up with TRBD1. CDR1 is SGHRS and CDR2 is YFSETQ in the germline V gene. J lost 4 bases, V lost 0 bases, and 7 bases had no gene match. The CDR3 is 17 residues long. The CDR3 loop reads CASSLGFGTGAYNEQFF. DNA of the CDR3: TGCGCCAGCAGCTTGGGATTTGGGACAGGGGCTTACAATGAGCAGTTCTTC.